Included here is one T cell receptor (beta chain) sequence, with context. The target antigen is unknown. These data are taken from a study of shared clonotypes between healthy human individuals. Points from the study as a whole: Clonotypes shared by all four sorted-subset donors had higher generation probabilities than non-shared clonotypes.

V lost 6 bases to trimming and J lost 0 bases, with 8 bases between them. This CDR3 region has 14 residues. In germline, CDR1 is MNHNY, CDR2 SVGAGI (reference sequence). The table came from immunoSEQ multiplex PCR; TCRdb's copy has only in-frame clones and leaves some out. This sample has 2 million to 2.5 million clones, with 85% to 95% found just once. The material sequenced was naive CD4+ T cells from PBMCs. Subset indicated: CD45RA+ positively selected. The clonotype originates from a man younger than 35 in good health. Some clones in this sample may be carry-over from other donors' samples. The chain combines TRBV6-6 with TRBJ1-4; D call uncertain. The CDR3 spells CASSTVATNEKLFF. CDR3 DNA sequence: TGTGCCAGCAGCACAGTTGCAACTAATGAAAAACTGTTTTTT.